This T cell receptor (beta chain) came from a study of shared clonotypes between healthy human individuals. Looking at the study overall: Plates per donor: three CD4 naive, three CD4 memory, two CD8 naive, one CD8 memory. Overall study results and limits: Deeper or shallower sequencing was expected to change how clonotypes are shared among donors. The rarefaction results pointed to incomplete sorted-subset sequencing despite large depth.

A CD45RA+ naive subset and a CD45RA-negative memory subset were split from CD4+ cells. Clones were read by immunoSEQ multiplex PCR, and TCRdb kept only the in-frame ones, dropping some. The sample lists about 2.3 million clones, over 85% occurring once. Per germline, CDR1 SGHVS and CDR2 FQNEAQ. V was clipped by 4 bases and J by 2 bases, with 13 bases between them. The CDR3 is 15 amino acids. As for this clone: Its antigen is currently unknown.

The chain uses TRBV7-8 and TRBJ2-3; unclear D gene. Source material: naive CD4+ T cells from PBMCs. As for subset: CD45RA+ positively selected. The sequence derives from a man in his late teens or twenties in good health. Some clones in this sample may be carry-over from other donors' samples. The CDR3 here is CASSSYLAFTDTQYF. For the CDR3, the DNA is TGTGCCAGCAGCTCCTATCTTGCCTTCACAGATACGCAGTATTTT.